This T cell receptor (beta chain) is from a study of T cell changes during pregnancy in multiple sclerosis. CDR3 length equals 15 residues. The germline V gene has CDR1 SGDLS and CDR2 YYNGEE. V was trimmed by 5 bases and J by 0 bases, leaving 12 bases between them. Only in-frame clones appear in the TCRdb table, and some are missing; sequencing was by immunoSEQ multiplex PCR. The table records 70,000 to 85,000 clones, about 92% of them present only once. The chain uses TRBV9 and TRBJ2-4; D is perhaps TRBD2 (5 bases). The origin of this receptor is a female donor with multiple sclerosis, enrolled in a pregnancy study. The sample consisted of peripheral blood, taken before pregnancy. CDR3 residues: CASSDPREAKNIQYF. CDR3 coding DNA: TGTGCCAGCAGTGACCCGAGGGAAGCCAAAAACATTCAGTACTTC. Full variable domain (missing parts from reference TRBV9 and TRBJ2-4): DSGVTQTPKHLITATGQRVTLRCSPRSGDLSVYWYQQSLDQGLQFLIQYYNGEERAKGNILERFSAQQFPDLHSELNLSSLELGDSALYFCASSDPREAKNIQYFGAGTRLSVL.